This note documents a single TCR beta chain sequence. Its antigen is still unknown. The data derive from a study of cytomegalovirus exposure and HLA in healthy donors. PCR was performed using 60 Vbeta and 13 Jbeta primers. TCRdb's copy holds only in-frame clones and misses some; the assay was immunoSEQ multiplex PCR. The sample features roughly 120,000 clones, with around 2.9% in its top ten. Findings of the study overall: According to a later analysis, most TCR beta chains associated with CMV appeared HLA-restricted. There were several of the most significant clusters that appeared linked to common viral pathogens in a later analysis. TCR beta chain V- and J-gene trimming was linked, in a later analysis, to a missense variant in DCLRE1C.

The V gene end was trimmed by 5 bases and the J gene end by 4 bases; junction bases not matched to a gene: 5. The CDR3 spans 14 residues. Germline V gives CDR1 SQVTM, CDR2 ANQGSEA. The V call is TRBV29-1, the J call TRBJ2-7; the match to TRBD2 covers 13 bases. The sequencing input was PBMCs. The origin of this receptor is a man aged 30 to 39 in good health and CMV-seronegative. The CDR3 DNA reads as TGCAGCGTTCTACTAGCGGGAGGGGGTTACGAGCAGTACTTC. Encoded protein: CSVLLAGGGYEQYF.